The rows below give T cell receptor beta chains drawn from one sample of a study of T cells in tuberculosis. Only in-frame clones appear in the TCRdb table, and some are missing; sequencing was by immunoSEQ multiplex PCR. Altogether around 41,000 clones are present, roughly 94% being singletons, with the ten largest covering 1.5% to 2%. Specimen: PBMCs. These receptors were obtained from a donor between 10 and 35 years old with latent tuberculosis or without tuberculosis infection. Some clones in this sample may be carry-over from other donors' samples. CDR3s include the opening cysteine and the closing phenylalanine or tryptophan. The D gene is left open where the match is weak. Clone sizes are given selectively: once, few, many, or a class where the clone is expanded.

clone_size: NA; v_call: TRBV2; d_call: TRBD2; j_call: TRBJ2-5; cdr3_nt: TGTGCCAGCAGCCCGGGACTAGCGGGAGGGCAGGAGACCCAGTACTTC; cdr3_aa: CASSPGLAGGQETQYF
clone_size: NA; v_call: TRBV27; d_call: TRBD1; j_call: TRBJ1-4; cdr3_nt: TGTGCCAGCAGTTCAGGACAGGGGCGCACTAATGAAAAACTGTTTTTT; cdr3_aa: CASSSGQGRTNEKLFF
clone_size: NA; v_call: TRBV7-6; d_call: TRBD2; j_call: TRBJ2-3; cdr3_nt: TGTGCCAGCAGCTTAGTAACTAGCGGGAGCTTCACAGATACGCAGTATTTT; cdr3_aa: CASSLVTSGSFTDTQYF
clone_size: NA; v_call: TRBV19; d_call: TRBD2; j_call: TRBJ2-2; cdr3_nt: TGTGCCAGTAGTATAACTAGCGGTTACACCGGGGAGCTGTTTTTT; cdr3_aa: CASSITSGYTGELFF
clone_size: NA; v_call: TRBV4-1; d_call: NA; j_call: TRBJ1-3; cdr3_nt: TGCGCCAGCAGCCAAGATTACCGACAGACCTCTGGAAACACCATATATTTT; cdr3_aa: CASSQDYRQTSGNTIYF
clone_size: NA; v_call: TRBV7-2; d_call: NA; j_call: TRBJ2-7; cdr3_nt: TGTGCCAGCAGCTTAGTTGGGGGGTCCCACGAGCAGTACTTC; cdr3_aa: CASSLVGGSHEQYF
clone_size: NA; v_call: TRBV18; d_call: NA; j_call: TRBJ1-2; cdr3_nt: TGTGCCAGCTCACGTAGGGGGGGCTCCTATGGCTACACCTTC; cdr3_aa: CASSRRGGSYGYTF
clone_size: NA; v_call: TRBV5-4; d_call: TRBD1; j_call: TRBJ2-1; cdr3_nt: TGTGCCAGCAGCCGGACAGGGTTAATCTACAATGAGCAGTTCTTC; cdr3_aa: CASSRTGLIYNEQFF
clone_size: NA; v_call: TRBV6-5; d_call: NA; j_call: TRBJ1-1; cdr3_nt: TGTGCCAGCAGTTATGGGGGGGGGCTTGGGGCTTTCTTT; cdr3_aa: CASSYGGGLGAFF
clone_size: NA; v_call: TRBV29-1; d_call: NA; j_call: TRBJ2-7; cdr3_nt: TGCAGCTTCAGAAGCTCCTACGAGCAGTACTTC; cdr3_aa: CSFRSSYEQYF
clone_size: NA; v_call: TRBV18; d_call: TRBD1; j_call: TRBJ1-3; cdr3_nt: TGTGCCAGCTCACCTTACCGGGACAGCTCAGGAAACACCATATATTTT; cdr3_aa: CASSPYRDSSGNTIYF
clone_size: NA; v_call: TRBV11-2; d_call: NA; j_call: TRBJ1-1; cdr3_nt: TGTGCCAGCAGCTATACCAGGAACACTGAAGCTTTCTTT; cdr3_aa: CASSYTRNTEAFF
clone_size: NA; v_call: TRBV5-1; d_call: TRBD1; j_call: TRBJ1-1; cdr3_nt: TGCGCCAGCAGCACTGGGACAGATTTGGGTGCTTTCTTT; cdr3_aa: CASSTGTDLGAFF
clone_size: NA; v_call: TRBV27; d_call: NA; j_call: TRBJ1-4; cdr3_nt: TGTGCCAGCAGTTTAGTTTCCCGGACAGCCCCTAATGAAAAACTGTTTTTT; cdr3_aa: CASSLVSRTAPNEKLFF
clone_size: NA; v_call: TRBV4-1; d_call: TRBD1; j_call: TRBJ1-1; cdr3_nt: TGCGCCAGCAGCCAAGATCGCACAGGGGTGAACACTGAAGCTTTCTTT; cdr3_aa: CASSQDRTGVNTEAFF
clone_size: NA; v_call: TRBV2; d_call: NA; j_call: TRBJ2-1; cdr3_nt: TGTGCCGGAGCGGCTAGCGTCTACAATGAGCAGTTCTTC; cdr3_aa: CAGAASVYNEQFF
clone_size: NA; v_call: TRBV28; d_call: TRBD1; j_call: TRBJ1-5; cdr3_nt: TGTGCCAGCAGTGGGACAGGGGGTAGCAATCAGCCCCAGCATTTT; cdr3_aa: CASSGTGGSNQPQHF
clone_size: NA; v_call: TRBV5-5; d_call: NA; j_call: TRBJ2-3; cdr3_nt: TGTGCCAGCAGCTACGGACAGAGCACAGATACGCAGTATTTT; cdr3_aa: CASSYGQSTDTQYF
clone_size: NA; v_call: TRBV4-3; d_call: NA; j_call: TRBJ2-3; cdr3_nt: TGCGCCAGCAGCCAAGATCGGACTGACACAGATACGCAGTATTTT; cdr3_aa: CASSQDRTDTDTQYF
clone_size: NA; v_call: TRBV4-1; d_call: TRBD1; j_call: TRBJ1-1; cdr3_nt: TGCGCCAGCAGCCAAGTTTCAGGGGGCAAAACTGAAGCTTTCTTT; cdr3_aa: CASSQVSGGKTEAFF
clone_size: once; v_call: TRBV6-5; d_call: NA; j_call: TRBJ1-1; cdr3_nt: TGTGCCAGCAGTTCGCGATCATTCAACACTGAAGCTTTCTTT; cdr3_aa: CASSSRSFNTEAFF
clone_size: NA; v_call: TRBV7-9; d_call: TRBD1; j_call: TRBJ1-2; cdr3_nt: TGTGCCAGCAGCTTCCTAACAGGGGATTCCAGCTATGGCTACACCTTC; cdr3_aa: CASSFLTGDSSYGYTF
clone_size: NA; v_call: TRBV4-3; d_call: NA; j_call: TRBJ2-7; cdr3_nt: TGCGCCAGCAGCCAAGAAACTGTCGGGAGCACCTACGAGCAGTACTTC; cdr3_aa: CASSQETVGSTYEQYF
clone_size: NA; v_call: TRBV9; d_call: NA; j_call: TRBJ2-5; cdr3_nt: TGTGCCAGCAGCGTAGCTCTAAAGCCTCAAGAGACCCAGTACTTC; cdr3_aa: CASSVALKPQETQYF
clone_size: NA; v_call: TRBV6-5; d_call: NA; j_call: TRBJ2-3; cdr3_nt: TGTGCCAGCAGTTACTCTTCAGGCACAGATACGCAGTATTTT; cdr3_aa: CASSYSSGTDTQYF
clone_size: NA; v_call: TRBV5-1; d_call: NA; j_call: TRBJ2-2; cdr3_nt: TGCGCCAGCAGCTTAGGACAGAGCACCGGGGAGCTGTTTTTT; cdr3_aa: CASSLGQSTGELFF
clone_size: NA; v_call: TRBV5-6; d_call: NA; j_call: TRBJ1-2; cdr3_nt: TGTGCCAGCAGCTTCGGTGACAGTAACTATGGCTACACCTTC; cdr3_aa: CASSFGDSNYGYTF
clone_size: NA; v_call: TRBV15; d_call: NA; j_call: TRBJ1-1; cdr3_nt: TGTGCCACCAGCGGCCAGCCAGGAGGAAACACTGAAGCTTTCTTT; cdr3_aa: CATSGQPGGNTEAFF
clone_size: NA; v_call: TRBV9; d_call: TRBD1; j_call: TRBJ2-7; cdr3_nt: TGTGCCAGCAGCGGAGGGACAGGGGATACCTACGAGCAGTACTTC; cdr3_aa: CASSGGTGDTYEQYF
clone_size: once; v_call: TRBV5-1; d_call: TRBD1; j_call: TRBJ2-7; cdr3_nt: TGCGCCAGCAGCTTGGCTATGGGACAGGCGATCCCCTACGAGCAGTACTTC; cdr3_aa: CASSLAMGQAIPYEQYF
clone_size: NA; v_call: TRBV29-1; d_call: TRBD1; j_call: TRBJ1-3; cdr3_nt: TGCAGCGTGAGACAGGGTTTTGGAAACACCATATATTTT; cdr3_aa: CSVRQGFGNTIYF
clone_size: NA; v_call: TRBV7-6; d_call: NA; j_call: TRBJ2-1; cdr3_nt: TGTGCCAGCAGCTCCATAGCGGACTCCTACAATGAGCAGTTCTTC; cdr3_aa: CASSSIADSYNEQFF
clone_size: NA; v_call: TRBV6-1; d_call: NA; j_call: TRBJ1-2; cdr3_nt: TGTGCCAGCAGTAAAGACACCCTCTATGGCTACACCTTC; cdr3_aa: CASSKDTLYGYTF
clone_size: NA; v_call: TRBV4-3; d_call: TRBD2; j_call: TRBJ2-5; cdr3_nt: TGCGCCAGCAGCCAGGGACTAGCTTGGGAGACCCAGTACTTC; cdr3_aa: CASSQGLAWETQYF
clone_size: NA; v_call: TRBV5-1; d_call: TRBD2; j_call: TRBJ2-1; cdr3_nt: TGCGCCAGCAGCTTGGAAGGACTAGTAATGGGGCATGAGCAGTTCTTC; cdr3_aa: CASSLEGLVMGHEQFF
clone_size: once; v_call: TRBV7-9; d_call: NA; j_call: TRBJ2-3; cdr3_nt: TGTGCCAGCAGCTTAGACGGGGATACGCAGTATTTT; cdr3_aa: CASSLDGDTQYF
clone_size: NA; v_call: TRBV27; d_call: NA; j_call: TRBJ2-3; cdr3_nt: TGTGCCAGCAGTTCCCACAGAGCAGATACGCAGTATTTT; cdr3_aa: CASSSHRADTQYF
clone_size: NA; v_call: TRBV5-8; d_call: NA; j_call: TRBJ2-1; cdr3_nt: TGTGCCAGCAGCCTCGATTCGGGGAATGAGCAGTTCTTC; cdr3_aa: CASSLDSGNEQFF
clone_size: NA; v_call: TRBV27; d_call: TRBD2; j_call: TRBJ2-1; cdr3_nt: TGTGCCAGCAGTTTAGTAGCGGGAGCCGGGGGGTACAATGAGCAGTTCTTC; cdr3_aa: CASSLVAGAGGYNEQFF
clone_size: NA; v_call: TRBV27; d_call: TRBD2; j_call: TRBJ2-1; cdr3_nt: TGTGCCAGCAGTCACAGCGGGAGTGAAGGTGAGCAGTTCTTC; cdr3_aa: CASSHSGSEGEQFF
clone_size: NA; v_call: TRBV5-1; d_call: NA; j_call: TRBJ2-3; cdr3_nt: TGCGCCAGCAGCCCAACTTTGGGGGGTATCGCAGATACGCAGTATTTT; cdr3_aa: CASSPTLGGIADTQYF
clone_size: NA; v_call: TRBV4-2; d_call: NA; j_call: TRBJ2-1; cdr3_nt: TGTGCCAGCAGCCAGGGGGGGCAGGGGATAGGTGGTGAGCAGTTCTTC; cdr3_aa: CASSQGGQGIGGEQFF
clone_size: NA; v_call: TRBV28; d_call: TRBD1; j_call: TRBJ2-2; cdr3_nt: TGTGCCAGCAGTTTACCCCGAAGGGCGACAGGGATGAACTTATACACCGGGGAGCTGTTTTTT; cdr3_aa: CASSLPRRATGMNLYTGELFF
clone_size: NA; v_call: TRBV5-4; d_call: TRBD2; j_call: TRBJ2-2; cdr3_nt: TGTGCCAGCAGCTTGGCGGGAGGGGCCACCGGGGAGCTGTTTTTT; cdr3_aa: CASSLAGGATGELFF
clone_size: once; v_call: TRBV27; d_call: NA; j_call: TRBJ1-2; cdr3_nt: TGTGCCAGCAGTCCACAGGGCTATGGCTACACCTTC; cdr3_aa: CASSPQGYGYTF
clone_size: NA; v_call: TRBV28; d_call: TRBD2; j_call: TRBJ2-7; cdr3_nt: TGTGCCAGCAGTTCGTTAATAGCGGGAGTCGGAGAGCAGTACTTC; cdr3_aa: CASSSLIAGVGEQYF